These 26 T cell receptor beta chains were all obtained from the same sample, sequenced in a study of T cells after yellow fever vaccination. TCRdb recomputed calls from the 5' RACE reads with MiXCR, one row per CDR3 protein. The sample includes approximately 510,000 distinct CDR3 sequences, roughly a fifth of them seen just once. The specimen was PBMCs, collected approximately 20 days after the first yellow fever vaccination. These receptors were collected from a man between 18 and 35 years old who received the YFV17D yellow fever vaccine.

The chain uses TRBV6-5 and TRBJ1-4, with D tentatively TRBD1 (5 bases). CDR3 length: 16 amino acids. Trimming left V 2 bases short and J 6 bases short, with 16 bases between. CDR1 and CDR2 (germline): MNHEY, SVGAGI. Here the CDR3 DNA reads TGTGCCAGCAGTTACAAGGGGCGGCCTCTAGATGAAAAACTGTTTTTT. It is translated as CASSYKGRPLDEKLFF.

The rearrangement joins TRBV29-1 to TRBJ1-3; D is undetermined. The CDR3 contains 12 residues. V lost 7 bases, J lost 2 bases, and 9 bases lay in between. Germline V gene data show CDR1 as SQVTM and CDR2 as ANQGSEA. CDR3 coding DNA: TGCAGCGCAGGAGCTACTGGAAACACCATATATTTT. This translates into CSAGATGNTIYF.

This clonotype was observed a few times. The chain joins TRBV29-1 to TRBJ2-2; TRBD2 might be the D (5 bases). The V end lost 6 bases, the J end lost 1 base, and 15 bases lay between the germline ends. The germline gives CDR1 SQVTM, CDR2 ANQGSEA. This CDR3 has 15 amino acids. CDR3: CSVSPLGRNTGELFF. The CDR3 nucleotides read TGCAGCGTATCCCCTTTGGGGAGGAACACCGGGGAGCTGTTTTTT.

This chain links TRBV5-1 with TRBJ2-5; 9 bases are a match to TRBD1. CDR3 length: 15 amino acids. Per germline, CDR1 SGHRS and CDR2 YFSETQ. Unmatched junction bases numbered 4, after V lost 4 bases and J lost 0 bases. CDR3 nucleotides: TGCGCCAGCAGCGGGGGACAGGGAAACCAAGAGACCCAGTACTTC. Residues: CASSGGQGNQETQYF.

There are a few counts of this clonotype. The CDR3 sequence: CALGSGGNTGELFF. The CDR3 DNA reads as TGTGCTCTAGGTAGCGGGGGTAACACCGGGGAGCTGTTTTTT. This chain connects TRBV12-3 or TRBV12-4 to TRBJ2-2; 9 positions agree with TRBD2. The CDR3 loop spans 14 amino acids.

V gene TRBV7-9 combines with J gene TRBJ2-1, with 14 bases lining up with TRBD2. This CDR3 region has 15 residues. The germline V gene has CDR1 SEHNR and CDR2 FQNEAQ (reference sequence). V shed 4 bases, J shed 8 bases, and the junction held 4 bases outside the gene matches. The CDR3 loop is CASSYRLAGGDEQFF. Here the CDR3 DNA reads TGTGCCAGCAGCTACCGACTAGCGGGGGGGGATGAGCAGTTCTTC.

The chain uses TRBV5-6 and TRBJ2-7; D not certain. Trimming removed 4 bases from V and 3 bases from J, with 17 bases in between. Germline CDR1 reads SGHDT; CDR2 reads YYEEEE. The CDR3 contains 15 residues. The CDR3 protein is CASSISGLVLYEQYV. In DNA form, the CDR3 reads TGTGCCAGCAGCATCAGTGGCCTCGTCCTCTACGAGCAGTACGTC.

The CDR3 DNA reads TGTGCCAGCAGCGTAGGCCCGGTAGCGGGGGGTCAAGCCAATGAGCAGTTCTTC. The encoded protein is CASSVGPVAGGQANEQFF. J is TRBJ2-1 and V is TRBV9; 10 nucleotides agree with TRBD2. The germline CDR1 and CDR2 sequences are SGDLS and YYNGEE. This CDR3 is built from 18 residues. The V segment lost 0 bases and the J segment 6 bases; nucleotides outside the gene matches: 12.

The sample holds a few counts of this clonotype. V and J are TRBV5-5 and TRBJ2-3; D unresolved. The CDR3 consists of 14 residues. The germline CDR1 and CDR2 sequences are SGHKS and YYEKEE (reference sequence). The germline V and J ends were trimmed by 4 bases and 2 bases, with 11 bases remaining between them. The CDR3 coding sequence is TGTGCCAGCAGCCAAGACGGGCTCACAGATACGCAGTATTTT. This translates into CASSQDGLTDTQYF.

The table lists this clonotype with a few counts. The chain links TRBV5-1 to TRBJ2-1; 10 bases align to TRBD1. The CDR3 sequence is 14 residues long. Germline CDR1 reads SGHRS; CDR2 reads YFSETQ. Trimming removed 4 bases from V and 6 bases from J; junction bases left unmatched: 4. In nucleotides, the CDR3 is TGCGCCAGCAGCCTCCGGGACAGGGGCAATGAGCAGTTCTTC. This codes for CASSLRDRGNEQFF.

This chain joins TRBV4-1 and TRBJ1-5; 9 positions match TRBD1. The CDR3 extends over 15 amino acids. Germline assignment: CDR1 MGHRA and CDR2 YSYEKL. V shed 4 bases, J shed 9 bases, and the junction held 10 bases outside the gene matches. CDR3 DNA: TGCGCCAGCAGCCCACGAGGACAGGGGTATGGGCCCCAGCATTTT. Amino acids: CASSPRGQGYGPQHF.

The chain couples TRBV7-9 to TRBJ1-1, with D maybe TRBD1 (6 bases). V lost 4 bases and J lost 4, with 10 bases in between. CDR3 length equals 13 residues. Germline values: CDR1 SEHNR, CDR2 FQNEAQ (reference sequence). The chain's CDR3 is CASSWDTPTEAFF. DNA for the CDR3: TGTGCCAGCAGCTGGGACACCCCCACTGAAGCTTTCTTT.

V usage is TRBV6-5 and J usage is TRBJ1-5; D possibly corresponds to TRBD1 (5 bases). This CDR3 is 14 amino acids long. The V end was cut by 2 bases, the J end by 6 bases, with 11 bases between. The V gene's germline CDR1 is MNHEY and CDR2 SVGAGI. This CDR3 reads CASSYGQGIQPQHF. CDR3 in DNA: TGTGCCAGCAGTTACGGCCAGGGTATTCAGCCCCAGCATTTT.

The chain has TRBV12-3 or TRBV12-4 and TRBJ2-2; D might be TRBD1 (6 bases). The CDR3 spans 18 residues. Trimming stripped 11 bases from V and 0 bases from J, with 25 bases between. As DNA, the CDR3 is TGTGCCCTCAGTTACGAGTTGAGGGGGTGGTCGAACACCGGGGAGCTGTTTTTT. It encodes CALSYELRGWSNTGELFF.

The CDR3 region is CASSYTLSGANVLTF. In nucleotides, the CDR3 is TGTGCCAGCAGTTACACCCTCTCCGGGGCCAACGTCCTGACTTTC. The chain combines TRBV6-2 or TRBV6-3 with TRBJ2-6; no definite D call. Per germline, CDR1 MNHEY and CDR2 SVGEGT. V lost 2 bases and J 4 bases, leaving 9 bases between the germline ends. The CDR3 consists of 15 residues.

This clonotype has more than one count but fewer than ten. This chain joins TRBV10-1 and TRBJ2-3, with a weak D call TRBD2 (6 bases). The CDR3 totals 14 residues. Trimming removed 5 bases from V and 2 bases from J, with 11 bases in between. CDR1 and CDR2 (germline): WNHNN, SYGVQD (reference sequence). The CDR3 bases are TGCGCCAGCAGTTCAAGGGACTTCACAGATACGCAGTATTTT. This gives the protein CASSSRDFTDTQYF.

This clonotype was found a few times. The chain recombines TRBV4-3 with TRBJ2-3; 10 bases match TRBD2. The CDR3 has 15 amino acids. CDR1 and CDR2 from the germline V gene are LGHNA and YSLEER. Trimming at V came to 2 bases and at J to 4 bases, leaving 3 bases not matched to a gene. The CDR3 DNA reads TGCGCCAGCAGCCAATCAGCGGGGGGGGCAGATACGCAGTATTTT. It encodes CASSQSAGGADTQYF.

CDR3 in DNA: TGTGCCAGCACCAAATGGGGGACAGGGGACGGCTACGAGCAGTACGTC. Amino acids: CASTKWGTGDGYEQYV. The rearrangement uses TRBV28 and TRBJ2-7, with 10 bases fitting TRBD1. This CDR3 has 16 residues. Germline CDR1 is MDHEN and CDR2 is SYDVKM. Trimming removed 7 bases from V and 3 bases from J; junction bases left unmatched: 12.

This sequence joins TRBV2 and TRBJ1-1; the D gene is possibly TRBD1 (6 bases). The germline V gene has CDR1 SNHLY and CDR2 FYNNEI. The CDR3 runs to 13 residues. The V and J ends lost 4 bases and 4 bases respectively, with 10 bases between them. The CDR3 DNA sequence: TGTGCCAGCAGTGCAGGGGTTGTCACTGAAGCTTTCTTT. Translation: CASSAGVVTEAFF.

The table lists this clonotype with many counts. The chain recombines TRBV27 with TRBJ2-2; the D gene is possibly TRBD2 (6 bases). The CDR3 covers 13 residues. Germline V gene data show CDR1 as MNHEY and CDR2 as SMNVEV (reference sequence). The V end lost 3 bases, the J end lost 6 bases, and 8 bases lay between the germline ends. This CDR3 reads CASSFRLAGELFF. DNA for the CDR3: TGTGCCAGCAGTTTCAGACTAGCCGGGGAGCTGTTTTTT.

In this sample, this clonotype turned up many times. The V gene is TRBV7-2, the J gene TRBJ1-5; D possibly corresponds to TRBD1 (6 bases). The V and J ends lost 5 bases and 7 bases respectively, with 15 bases between them. Looked up from germline, CDR1 is SGHTA and CDR2 is FQGNSA. The CDR3 contains 14 residues. CDR3 coding DNA: TGTGCCAGCAGCACGAGCAGGGGCGAGCAGCCCCAGCATTTT. This sequence encodes CASSTSRGEQPQHF. Looking up the rest from reference TRBV7-2 and TRBJ1-5 gives the full variable domain: GAGVSQSPSNKVTEKGKDVELRCDPISGHTALYWYRQSLGQGLEFLIYFQGNSAPDKSGLPSDRFSAERTGGSVSTLTIQRTQQEDSAVYLCASSTSRGEQPQHFGDGTRLSIL.

The CDR3 coding sequence is TGTGCCAGCACCCTAGCCGGTAGCAATCAGCCCCAGCATTTT. Amino acid sequence: CASTLAGSNQPQHF. The chain links TRBV12-3 or TRBV12-4 to TRBJ1-5; D unresolved. The CDR3 loop spans 14 amino acids. With 7 bases removed from V and 0 bases from J, the gap between germline ends came to 10 bases.

V gene TRBV7-2 combines with J gene TRBJ1-4; possible D gene TRBD1, 6 bases. The CDR3 has 14 amino acids. V lost 6 bases and J lost 7, with 15 bases in between. From germline, CDR1 is SGHTA and CDR2 FQGNSA. DNA for the CDR3: TGTGCCAGCAGTCAGGGGTTGAGCGTTGAAAAACTGTTTTTT. The encoded protein is CASSQGLSVEKLFF.

The chain links TRBV6-1 to TRBJ2-3, with TRBD2 matching over 8 bases. The CDR3 sequence is 15 residues long. The trim removed 5 bases at V and 2 bases at J, leaving 6 bases unmatched. Germline V CDR1 and CDR2: MNHNS, SASEGT. CDR3 coding DNA: TGTGCCAGCAGTATCGGGGGGGCTGTCACAGATACGCAGTATTTT. It yields the protein CASSIGGAVTDTQYF.

A few counts support this clonotype. The chain recombines TRBV20-1 with TRBJ1-4; no reliable D call. This CDR3 has 12 residues. Germline CDR1 and CDR2: DFQATT and SNEGSKA (reference sequence). V was trimmed by 0 bases and J by 6 bases, leaving 5 bases between them. CDR3 coding DNA: TGCAGTGCTAGAGATGCGGATGAAAAACTGTTTTTT. It encodes CSARDADEKLFF.

In this sample, this clonotype turned up many times. For the CDR3, the DNA is TGTGCCAGCAGTCGGGGGAGGGGCAGATCCTACGAGCAGTACGTC. This sequence encodes CASSRGRGRSYEQYV. J is TRBJ2-7 and V is TRBV27; 7 bases match TRBD2. Per germline, CDR1 MNHEY and CDR2 SMNVEV (reference sequence). With 5 bases clipped from V and 1 base from J, the junction kept 8 bases outside the gene matches. The CDR3 is 15 residues long.